The rows below give T cell receptor beta chains drawn from one sample of a study of blood T cell repertoires in COVID-19. TCRdb's table, derived via immunoSEQ multiplex PCR, lists solely in-frame clones and lacks some. The top ten clones hold roughly 3.4% of a sample with around 250,000 clones, roughly 80% of them seen once. The sequenced sample was peripheral blood. The receptor source for this set is a woman under 30 with acute or convalescent COVID-19. Both conserved end residues are part of each CDR3. The D gene is left open where the match is weak. Some rows have no size entry. The others give once, few or many, or a class for an expanded clone.

clone_size	v_call	j_call	d_call	cdr3_nt	cdr3_aa
NA	TRBV10-3	TRBJ2-2	NA	TGTGCCATCAGCCTGGGACAGAACACCGGGGAGCTGTTTTTT	CAISLGQNTGELFF
once	TRBV25-1	TRBJ2-7	TRBD1	TGTGCCAGCAGCCAAACCGGACAGGGCAACGAGCAGTACTTC	CASSQTGQGNEQYF
NA	TRBV27	TRBJ2-2	NA	TGTGCCAGCAGTTTTCAGGGGTTCGGGGAGCTGTTTTTT	CASSFQGFGELFF
NA	TRBV6-5	TRBJ2-3	NA	TGTGCGGTCAGGGTCGGCACAGATACGCAGTATTTT	CAVRVGTDTQYF
NA	TRBV3-1/TRBV3-2	TRBJ2-7	TRBD1	TGTGCCAGCAGCCAAGTTCCCAGGGGGTTCTCCTACGAGCAGTACTTC	CASSQVPRGFSYEQYF
NA	TRBV5-1	TRBJ2-1	NA	TGCGCCAGCAGCCCGGACAGCTACAATGAGCAGTTCTTC	CASSPDSYNEQFF
NA	TRBV2	TRBJ2-5	NA	TGTGCCAGCAGGGTAGACAGACAAGAGACCCAGTACTTC	CASRVDRQETQYF
NA	TRBV19	TRBJ1-1	NA	TGTGCCAGTAGTATGGGCGACAGGAACACTGAAGCTTTCTTT	CASSMGDRNTEAFF
NA	TRBV11-2	TRBJ2-1	TRBD2	TGTGCCAGCAGCCCATGGACTAGCGGTATCTACAATGAGCAGTTCTTC	CASSPWTSGIYNEQFF
NA	TRBV6-5	TRBJ2-2	NA	TGTGCCAGCAGTTACTCGGGAGGAGACACCGGGGAGCTGTTTTTT	CASSYSGGDTGELFF
NA	TRBV5-1	TRBJ1-3	NA	TGCGCCAGCAGCCTCACCCCCCGCGGCGCTGGTTCTGGAAACACCATATATTTT	CASSLTPRGAGSGNTIYF
NA	TRBV5-4	TRBJ2-3	NA	TGTGCCAGCAGCTTTTCGCTCGGGAGTCCGAGCACAGATACGCAGTATTTT	CASSFSLGSPSTDTQYF
NA	TRBV25-1	TRBJ2-7	NA	TGTGCCAGCAGTGATGAGGGGGTCTACGAGCAGTACTTC	CASSDEGVYEQYF
NA	TRBV7-9	TRBJ2-3	TRBD2	TGTGCCAGCAGCTTATTGCGGTTGGGGAGGGCCCCCAGCACAGATACGCAGTATTTT	CASSLLRLGRAPSTDTQYF
NA	TRBV2	TRBJ1-1	NA	TGTGCCACCCCTCGGTTGAACACTGAAGCTTTCTTT	CATPRLNTEAFF
NA	TRBV24-1	TRBJ2-1	NA	TGTGCCACCACAGGGGGGATATACAATGAGCAGTTCTTC	CATTGGIYNEQFF
NA	TRBV27	TRBJ2-3	TRBD2	TGTGCCAGCAGTTTACAGGGGTTAGCGGGAGGGCCGGCAGATACGCAGTATTTT	CASSLQGLAGGPADTQYF
NA	TRBV27	TRBJ1-2	NA	TGTGCCAGCAGTTTTACCCCCGCGGGTGGCTACACCTTC	CASSFTPAGGYTF
NA	TRBV28	TRBJ1-5	NA	TGTGCCAGCAGTTTCCCGAGCGGTAGCAATCAGCCCCAGCATTTT	CASSFPSGSNQPQHF
NA	TRBV7-9	TRBJ2-2	TRBD2	TGTGCCAGCAGCCAACGATCCGTCGGCGCGGGGGGAATCACCGGGGAGCTGTTTTTT	CASSQRSVGAGGITGELFF
NA	TRBV3-1/TRBV3-2	TRBJ2-7	TRBD2	TGTGCCAGCAGCCCTCTAGCGGCCTACGAGCAGTACTTC	CASSPLAAYEQYF
NA	TRBV9	TRBJ2-5	TRBD1	TGTGCCAGCAGCGCTGGGACAGAAGGAGAGACCCAGTACTTC	CASSAGTEGETQYF
once	TRBV19	TRBJ2-4	TRBD2	TGTGCCAGTAGTATACAGGGAGGGTTCCTAGCCAAAAACATTCAGTACTTC	CASSIQGGFLAKNIQYF
NA	TRBV19	TRBJ2-1	NA	TGTGCCAGTAGTATCTCAGGGGGCGGGGGTTCCTACAATGAGCAGTTCTTC	CASSISGGGGSYNEQFF
few	TRBV28	TRBJ1-1	NA	TGTGCCAGCAGTCCCCACGCGGGAGCGGGAGAAGCTTTCTTT	CASSPHAGAGEAFF
NA	TRBV4-1	TRBJ1-1	TRBD1	TGCGCCAGCAGGGGGACAGGGGATACGCACACTGAAGCTTTCTTT	CASRGTGDTHTEAFF
NA	TRBV28	TRBJ2-2	NA	TGTGCCAGCAGTACCGAGAGCACCGGGGAGCTGTTTTTT	CASSTESTGELFF
NA	TRBV11-3	TRBJ2-1	TRBD2	TGTGCCAGCAGCCTTAGCGGGAGCCGGGGTAATGAGCAGTTCTTC	CASSLSGSRGNEQFF
NA	TRBV14	TRBJ2-5	NA	TGTGCCAGCAGCCAAGACGTAGTGGGGGCGGTCAGGGAGACCCAGTACTTC	CASSQDVVGAVRETQYF
NA	TRBV19	TRBJ1-6	NA	TGTGCCAGTGCCACGGGCAGGGTCGTCGAGCCCCTCCACTTT	CASATGRVVEPLHF
NA	TRBV6-2/TRBV6-3	TRBJ1-2	NA	TGTGCCAGCAGTTACTCGTTCGCTAACTATGGCTACACCTTC	CASSYSFANYGYTF
many	TRBV19	TRBJ2-2	TRBD1	TGTGCCAGTAGTACCTACCGACAGGGGCGTACCGGGGAGCTGTTTTTT	CASSTYRQGRTGELFF
NA	TRBV5-1	TRBJ1-6	TRBD1	TGCGCCAGCAGCAGTGGACAGGGAATGAATTCACCCCTCCACTTT	CASSSGQGMNSPLHF
few	TRBV5-1	TRBJ1-4	TRBD1	TGCGCCAGCAGCCGGACAGGCAATAATGAAAAACTGTTTTTT	CASSRTGNNEKLFF
NA	TRBV3-1/TRBV3-2	TRBJ2-7	NA	TGTGCCAGCAGCCAAGGATTCGCGAAGCCCTACGAGCAGTACTTC	CASSQGFAKPYEQYF
few	TRBV6-5	TRBJ1-5	TRBD1	TGTGCCAGCAGAGTACAGGGGGCCAATCAGCCCCAGCATTTT	CASRVQGANQPQHF
few	TRBV14	TRBJ2-5	NA	TGTGCCAGCAGCCAAGGCGAGCGGCCAGAGACCCAGTACTTC	CASSQGERPETQYF